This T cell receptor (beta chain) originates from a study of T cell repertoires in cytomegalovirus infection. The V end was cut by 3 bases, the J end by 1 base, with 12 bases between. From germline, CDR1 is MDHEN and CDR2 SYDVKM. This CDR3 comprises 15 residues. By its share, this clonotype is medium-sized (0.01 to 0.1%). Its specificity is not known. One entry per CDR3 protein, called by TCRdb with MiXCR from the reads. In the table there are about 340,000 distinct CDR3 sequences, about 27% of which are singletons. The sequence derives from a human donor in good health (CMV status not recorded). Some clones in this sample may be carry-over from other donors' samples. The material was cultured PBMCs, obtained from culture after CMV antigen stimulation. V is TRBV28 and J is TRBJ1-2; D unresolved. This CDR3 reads CASSFSVRRNYGYTF. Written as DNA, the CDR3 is TGTGCCAGCAGTTTTAGCGTCAGGCGTAACTATGGCTACACCTTC.